This TCR beta chain is drawn from a study of blood T cells in healthy people across ages. Looking at the study overall: About one barcoded beta molecule was captured per two T cells (by template switching).

Combining a sample-barcoded 5' primer with a J-beta primer mix, a second PCR ran for about 7 to 11 cycles. TCRdb passed the 5' RACE reads through MiXCR, listing each CDR3 protein once. This sample carries 650,000 to 1,000,000 distinct CDR3 sequences, about 42% of them seen once, and the ten largest clones take less than 20%. Those donating, healthy Caucasian individuals from Russia, were aged roughly 6 to 90. The sample, around 10 milliliters of peripheral blood, was drawn from each donor. Points from the study as a whole: Unsorted PBMC material precluded a definitive naive versus antigen-experienced comparison.

Comment on this clonotype: Its target is unknown.

This receptor was taken from an elderly man in good health. The material sequenced was blood.

For the CDR3, the DNA is TGCAGTGCTGAAGGGACAGGGCTTAACTATGGCTACACCTTC. It specifies CSAEGTGLNYGYTF. This chain links TRBV20-1 with TRBJ1-2; TRBD1 matches 9 bases. The CDR3 loop spans 14 amino acids. Unmatched junction bases numbered 5, after V lost 5 bases and J lost 1 base. Per the germline V gene, CDR1 is DFQATT and CDR2 is SNEGSKA (reference sequence).